Below, 23 T cell receptor beta chains from the same sample are listed, as sequenced in a study of blood T cell repertoires in COVID-19. The repertoire was sequenced with immunoSEQ multiplex PCR; TCRdb's copy has only in-frame clones and lacks some. The data show 260,000 or so clones, roughly 76% seen once. Sequencing was done on a sample of peripheral blood. These receptors were collected from an elderly woman with COVID-19, enrolled during active disease.

The CDR3 region is CASSLGRGGDTEAFF. The CDR3 region has the DNA TGTGCCAGCAGCTTGGGGAGGGGTGGGGACACTGAAGCTTTCTTT. The chain has TRBV5-5 and TRBJ1-1; a weak D match, TRBD1 (5 bases). The CDR3 has 15 amino acids. Per germline, CDR1 SGHKS and CDR2 YYEKEE (reference sequence). With 0 bases removed from V and 3 bases from J, the gap between germline ends came to 12 bases.

This chain uses TRBV2 with TRBJ1-4; D remains ambiguous. The CDR3 runs to 14 residues. Trimming removed 7 bases from V and 0 bases from J, with 9 bases in between. In germline, CDR1 is SNHLY, CDR2 FYNNEI. The CDR3 protein is CASKQTATNEKLFF. CDR3 bases: TGTGCCAGCAAACAGACCGCAACTAATGAAAAACTGTTTTTT.

This sequence joins TRBV3-1 (or the pseudogene TRBV3-2) and TRBJ1-1; no clear D gene. Germline V gene data show CDR1 as LGHDT and CDR2 as YNNKEL (reference sequence). CDR3 length: 11 amino acids. V shed 7 bases and J shed 11 bases, with 14 bases lying between them. CDR3 loop: CASIERGLAFF. In DNA, the CDR3 is TGTGCCAGCATCGAGAGAGGGTTGGCTTTCTTT.

CDR3 residues: CASSLTSGSETQYF. CDR3 sequence (DNA): TGCGCCAGCAGCCTTACTAGCGGGAGCGAGACCCAGTACTTC. The gene calls are TRBV5-1 and TRBJ2-5, with 11 bases identical to TRBD2. Germline trimming cut 4 bases from V and 5 bases from J; bases unmatched to any gene: 4. The CDR3 has 14 amino acids. From germline, CDR1 is SGHRS and CDR2 YFSETQ.

The rearrangement joins TRBV30 to TRBJ1-5, with D possibly TRBD1 on 5 matching bases. In germline, CDR1 is GTSNPN, CDR2 SVGIG (reference sequence). Deletions cut 5 bases from V and 3 bases from J, with 5 bases between. This CDR3 is 11 amino acids long. CDR3 residues: CAWGANQPQHF. As DNA, the CDR3 is TGTGCCTGGGGGGCCAATCAGCCCCAGCATTTT.

This chain joins TRBV2 and TRBJ1-2, with D hard to call. The V end was cut by 8 bases, the J end by 0 bases, with 10 bases between. CDR3 length equals 13 residues. The germline V gene encodes CDR1 SNHLY and CDR2 FYNNEI. The CDR3 DNA reads TGTGCCAGCTGCCGGGAAACTAACTATGGCTACACCTTC. Translating it yields CASCRETNYGYTF.

The V call is TRBV27, the J call TRBJ2-1; 8 nucleotides align to TRBD1. CDR1 and CDR2 (germline): MNHEY, SMNVEV (reference sequence). V trimming: 3 bases; J trimming: 7 bases; junction bases outside the gene matches: 8. The CDR3 loop spans 15 amino acids. The CDR3 loop is CASSFVGQGPNEQFF. For the CDR3, the DNA is TGTGCCAGCAGTTTTGTAGGACAGGGACCAAATGAGCAGTTCTTC.

The chain joins TRBV7-2 to TRBJ1-5; TRBD1 matches at 7 bases. Germline-derived CDR1 and CDR2 are SGHTA and FQGNSA. CDR3 length: 15 residues. V gave up 5 bases and J gave up 8 bases; unmatched junction bases: 12. CDR3 in amino acids: CASSQGGGSREPQHF. The CDR3 nucleotides are TGTGCCAGCAGCCAGGGGGGCGGCAGCAGGGAGCCCCAGCATTTT.

V gene TRBV6-2 or TRBV6-3 combines with J gene TRBJ1-2, with a weak D call TRBD1 (5 bases). V lost 2 bases, J lost 6 bases, and 10 bases lay in between. The germline V gene has CDR1 MNHEY and CDR2 SVGEGT. The CDR3 sequence is 13 residues long. CDR3 sequence: CASSYIRGNGYTF. DNA of the CDR3: TGTGCCAGCAGTTACATTAGGGGAAATGGCTACACCTTC.

The V call is TRBV4-1, the J call TRBJ1-5; 10 positions match TRBD1. Germline V gene data show CDR1 as MGHRA and CDR2 as YSYEKL. CDR3 length equals 15 residues. Trimming at V came to 3 bases and at J to 5 bases, leaving 4 bases not matched to a gene. This CDR3 reads CASSHRDRGYQPQHF. For the CDR3, the DNA is TGCGCCAGCAGCCACCGGGACAGGGGATATCAGCCCCAGCATTTT.

The V call is TRBV4-1, the J call TRBJ2-3, with 9 bases aligning to TRBD2. From germline, CDR1 is MGHRA and CDR2 YSYEKL. V shed 0 bases, J shed 5 bases, and the junction held 6 bases outside the gene matches. CDR3 length: 16 residues. CDR3 bases: TGCGCCAGCAGCCAAGATTTGGGCGGGAGGGTAGATACGCAGTATTTT. Its protein product is CASSQDLGGRVDTQYF.

V usage is TRBV2 and J usage is TRBJ2-7, with D possibly being TRBD1 (7 bases). The CDR3 length is 15 residues. Germline CDR1 reads SNHLY; CDR2 reads FYNNEI. The germline V and J ends were trimmed by 4 bases and 1 base, with 14 bases remaining between them. CDR3: CASSGNRGGSYEQYF. CDR3 in DNA: TGTGCCAGCAGTGGTAACAGGGGAGGATCCTACGAGCAGTACTTC.

The rearrangement links TRBV5-1 to TRBJ1-1; 11 positions agree with TRBD1. The junction had 6 bases not matched to a gene; V was cut back by 4 bases and J by 7 bases. This CDR3 is 14 amino acids long. Germline V lookup: CDR1 SGHRS, CDR2 YFSETQ. CDR3 sequence reads: CASSLGTGGNEAFF. The CDR3 region has the DNA TGCGCCAGCAGCCTCGGGACAGGGGGGAATGAAGCTTTCTTT. The variable domain in full, completed from reference TRBV5-1 and TRBJ1-1, reads KAGVTQTPRYLIKTRGQQVTLSCSPISGHRSVSWYQQTPGQGLQFLFEYFSETQRNKGNFPGRFSGRQFSNSRSEMNVSTLELGDSALYLCASSLGTGGNEAFFGQGTRLTVV.

The chain uses TRBV4-2 and TRBJ1-2; TRBD1 aligns across 10 bases. V lost 4 bases to trimming and J lost 5 bases; unmatched junction nucleotides: 10. The V gene's germline CDR1 is LGHNA and CDR2 YNFKEQ. The CDR3 length is 16 residues. The CDR3 protein is CASSPGGTGVRYGYTF. In nucleotides, the CDR3 is TGTGCCAGCAGCCCGGGCGGGACAGGGGTTAGGTATGGCTACACCTTC.

V and J are TRBV30 and TRBJ2-1; D is possibly TRBD1 (5 bases). Trimming removed 1 base at V and 6 bases at J, with 10 bases between. The CDR3 consists of 13 residues. The germline gives CDR1 GTSNPN, CDR2 SVGIG (reference sequence). The CDR3 DNA sequence: TGTGCCTGGAGTGCCAGACAGACCAATGAGCAGTTCTTC. It yields the protein CAWSARQTNEQFF.

This chain connects TRBV4-1 to TRBJ1-2; a weak D match, TRBD1 (5 bases). This CDR3 has 13 residues. The V end lost 1 base, the J end lost 8 bases, and 11 bases lay between the germline ends. Germline CDR1 and CDR2: MGHRA and YSYEKL. In DNA, the CDR3 is TGCGCCAGCAGCCAAGGGGGAGGGGAGGGCTACACCTTC. Protein: CASSQGGGEGYTF.

V usage is TRBV5-1 and J usage is TRBJ1-2; 7 bases are shared with TRBD1. From germline, CDR1 is SGHRS and CDR2 YFSETQ. This CDR3 is built from 13 residues. V lost 0 bases, J lost 5 bases, and 1 base stayed unmatched. CDR3: CASSLEGQYGYTF. For the CDR3, the DNA is TGCGCCAGCAGCTTGGAGGGACAGTATGGCTACACCTTC.

The V and J genes are TRBV6-5 and TRBJ2-1; 15 bases agree with TRBD2. The CDR3 is 15 amino acids. Unmatched junction bases numbered 7, after V lost 6 bases and J lost 10 bases. Germline V gene data show CDR1 as MNHEY and CDR2 as SVGAGI. The CDR3 sequence: CASSRTSGGAGEQFF. DNA for the CDR3: TGTGCCAGCAGCCGGACTAGCGGGGGGGCTGGGGAGCAGTTCTTC.

The chain links TRBV4-2 to TRBJ2-3, with D possibly matching TRBD1 (6 bases). Germline V gene data show CDR1 as LGHNA and CDR2 as YNFKEQ. The length of the CDR3 is 14 residues. Trimming stripped 4 bases from V and 4 bases from J, with 12 bases between. The CDR3 sequence is CASSRTKGADTQYF. In DNA, the CDR3 is TGTGCCAGCAGCCGGACCAAGGGGGCAGATACGCAGTATTTT.

The V call is TRBV30, the J call TRBJ1-2; 9 bases are shared with TRBD1. This CDR3 region has 15 residues. V shed 2 bases and J 6 bases; nucleotides not matched to a gene: 10. The germline V gene has CDR1 GTSNPN and CDR2 SVGIG (reference sequence). In nucleotides, the CDR3 is TGTGCCTGGAGTTTTACAGGGGGCACCATCGATGGCTACACCTTC. Translation gives CAWSFTGGTIDGYTF.

The chain recombines TRBV11-1 with TRBJ2-1, with D perhaps TRBD1 (6 bases). This CDR3 has 15 residues. The V end lost 3 bases, the J end lost 6 bases, and 15 bases lay between the germline ends. From germline, CDR1 is SGHAT and CDR2 FQDESV (reference sequence). The CDR3 DNA sequence: TGTGCCAGCAGCTTCTCGACAGGAAATTTCAATGAGCAGTTCTTC. Its protein is CASSFSTGNFNEQFF.

This clone was counted a single time. This chain connects TRBV5-1 to TRBJ1-4; D might be TRBD1 (6 bases). The V and J ends lost 0 bases and 2 bases respectively, with 11 bases between them. Per germline, CDR1 SGHRS and CDR2 YFSETQ. CDR3 length: 16 amino acids. CDR3 region: CASSLGSGATNEKLFF. In DNA, the CDR3 is TGCGCCAGCAGCTTGGGGTCAGGGGCGACTAATGAAAAACTGTTTTTT.

The chain joins TRBV19 to TRBJ1-1; 7 bases are a match to TRBD1. CDR1 is LNHDA and CDR2 is SQIVND in the germline V gene (reference sequence). The trim removed 5 bases at V and 6 bases at J, leaving 6 bases unmatched. The CDR3 totals 13 residues. The CDR3 nucleotides read TGTGCCAGTAGTTCCGACAGGGCTTCTGAAGCTTTCTTT. Protein sequence: CASSSDRASEAFF. The full variable domain, in which reference TRBV19 and TRBJ1-1 provide the parts outside the CDR3, is DGGITQSPKYLFRKEGQNVTLSCEQNLNHDAMYWYRQDPGQGLRLIYYSQIVNDFQKGDIAEGYSVSREKKESFPLTVTSAQKNPTAFYLCASSSDRASEAFFGQGTRLTVV.